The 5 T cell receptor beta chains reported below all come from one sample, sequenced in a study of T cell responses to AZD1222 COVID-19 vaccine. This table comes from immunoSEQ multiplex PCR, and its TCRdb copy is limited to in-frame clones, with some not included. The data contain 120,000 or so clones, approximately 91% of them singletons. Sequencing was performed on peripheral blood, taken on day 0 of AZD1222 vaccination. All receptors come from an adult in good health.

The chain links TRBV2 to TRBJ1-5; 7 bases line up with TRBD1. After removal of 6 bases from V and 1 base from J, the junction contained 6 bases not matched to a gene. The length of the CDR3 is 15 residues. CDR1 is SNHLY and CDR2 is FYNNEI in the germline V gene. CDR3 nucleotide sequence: TGTGCCAGCAGACCAGCACAGGGGAGCAATCAGCCCCAGCATTTT. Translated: CASRPAQGSNQPQHF.

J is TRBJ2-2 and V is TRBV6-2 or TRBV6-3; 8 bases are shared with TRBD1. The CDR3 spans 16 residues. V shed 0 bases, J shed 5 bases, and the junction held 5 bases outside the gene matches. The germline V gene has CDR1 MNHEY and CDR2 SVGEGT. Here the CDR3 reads CASSYSDRDYTGELFF. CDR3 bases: TGTGCCAGCAGTTACTCGGACAGGGATTATACCGGGGAGCTGTTTTTT.

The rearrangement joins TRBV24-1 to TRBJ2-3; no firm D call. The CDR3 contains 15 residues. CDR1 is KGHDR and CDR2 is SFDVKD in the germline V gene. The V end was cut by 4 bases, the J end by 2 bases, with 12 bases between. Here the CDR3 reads CATSENSAATDTQYF. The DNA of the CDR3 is TGTGCCACCAGTGAAAACTCGGCGGCCACAGATACGCAGTATTTT.

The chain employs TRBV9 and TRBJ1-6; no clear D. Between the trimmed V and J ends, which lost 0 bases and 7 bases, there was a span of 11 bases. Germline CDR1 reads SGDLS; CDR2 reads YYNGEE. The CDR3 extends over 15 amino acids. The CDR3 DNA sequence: TGTGCCAGCAGCGTAGTCCCAGGCAGCAATTCACCCCTCCACTTT. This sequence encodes CASSVVPGSNSPLHF.

CDR3 nucleotide sequence: TGTGCCAGTAGTATAAGGACAGGGGGCTACGAGCAGTACTTC. Translated, it gives CASSIRTGGYEQYF. This chain connects TRBV19 to TRBJ2-7; TRBD1 aligns across 10 bases. There are 14 residues in the CDR3. Trimming removed 2 bases from V and 3 bases from J; junction bases left unmatched: 1. Per the germline V gene, CDR1 is LNHDA and CDR2 is SQIVND (reference sequence).